This TCR beta chain originates from a study of T-cell memory formation after mild COVID-19 (dated by TCRdb to the early 2020s). Study-wide context: TCR sequence clusters from the two donors were largely donor specific. Two young, previously healthy adult volunteers made up the cohort, one male and one female. In a couple of donors, T-cell clones that expanded and contracted after mild COVID-19 were followed by sequencing TCRalpha and TCRbeta repertoires longitudinally.

The CDR3 has 14 amino acids, counting the end cysteine and valine. Just the 42-base CDR3 DNA is kept, in frame starting at base 1. Cut back by 3 bases and 2 bases, the V and J ends lie 11 bases apart. Sequences SNHLY (CDR1) and FYNNEI (CDR2) are obtained from the germline V gene. This clonotype has only a few counts. Its specific antigen is unknown. Within one base of it there is no much larger clone, and no base qualities were kept. Ficoll-Paque density gradient centrifugation was the method used to isolate PBMCs. TCRdb records Illumina NovaSeq 6000 as the sequencer. TCRalpha and TCRbeta cDNA libraries were built by 5'RACE with constant-segment primers, adding sample barcodes and unique molecular identifiers. RNA was extracted from every sample with Trizol reagent. Libraries were amplified in two PCR steps, with a second sample barcode and Illumina TruSeq adapters added in the second step. Libraries were sequenced on an Illumina NovaSeq with 2 x 150 bp paired-end reads. Processing in the source paper ran as follows. Reads were demultiplexed and collapsed into UMI-guided consensus sequences with migec v1.2.7. Using mixcr v2.1.11, UMI consensuses were aligned to TRA and TRB V and J templates and then assembled into clonotypes. A clonotype was counted as expanded or contracted only when both edgeR and NoisET called the clonotype significant, with the noise models trained on biological replicates. edgeR calls used a false discovery rate-adjusted p below 0.01 and a log2 fold-change threshold of 1. PCA with hierarchical clustering of max-normalized trajectories of the 1000 most abundant clonotypes was used as exploratory dynamics analysis. Each responding clone was given a CD4 or CD8 phenotype based on the CD4+ and CD8+ repertoires, which had been sequenced separately. TCRdb reworked the public reads: Q25 trimming with fastp, MiXCR clone assembly, productive beta chains retained. All rows with the same CDR3 protein become a single entry with the most common DNA and genes. The V and J calls follow TCRdb's processing rather than the paper's. For this sample the table gives fewer than 70,000 distinct CDR3 sequences, of which 8% to 10% were detected only once. Roughly 1.2% of the sample is taken by the ten largest.

What the research found in general, with its limitations: Balanced CD4/CD8 phenotypes were observed for clones contracting from day 15 to 85, whereas a bias towards CD4+ was observed for a second wave of clones expanding from day 15 to 37. Some responding clones were detected in pre-infection memory, suggesting pre-existing cross-reactive memory T cells joined the SARS-CoV-2 response. The study covered only two mild cases, and larger cohorts including severe cases with pre-infection samples were considered necessary. Contracting CD4+ clones appeared mostly in the CM and EM memory subsets, whereas CD8+ clones were enriched in EMRA. SARS-CoV-2 specificity of the second-wave clones peaking on day 37 was not confirmed.

The clonotype was recovered from a man younger than 30 who had mild COVID-19 (a few samples of this study predate the infection). The sample titles of this study are shuffled in the database, so cell type and time point are left out; the donor was told from shared clones. Recombination connected TRBV2 to TRBJ2-7; matching of 6 bases hints at TRBD1 as the D gene. Sequences were obtained from PBMCs or a T cell subset sorted from them (not recorded which). Here is the DNA: TGTGCCAGCAGTGAGGGACACGGCACCTACGAGCAGTACGTC. The encoded protein is CASSEGHGTYEQYV.